Each of the 29 T cell receptor beta chains below was sequenced from the same sample in a study of blood T cell repertoires in COVID-19. Repertoires were generated with immunoSEQ multiplex PCR, while TCRdb's copy carries only in-frame clones and drops some. The table lists around 180,000 clones, roughly 70% of them singletons. The sample consisted of peripheral blood. The receptors derive from a woman of 80 years or more with acute or convalescent COVID-19.

The rearrangement joins TRBV10-2 to TRBJ1-3, with D perhaps matching TRBD1 (5 bases). The CDR3 length is 14 residues. Looked up from germline, CDR1 is WSHSY and CDR2 is SAAADI. Trimming shortened V by 3 bases and J by 4 bases, and 10 bases separated the two germline ends. Here the CDR3 reads CASSDRAGGNTIYF. The CDR3 bases are TGCGCCAGCAGTGACAGGGCTGGAGGAAACACCATATATTTT.

The chain joins TRBV9 to TRBJ2-3, with TRBD1 matching 7 bases. V shed 0 bases, J shed 1 base, and the junction held 2 bases outside the gene matches. CDR1 is SGDLS, CDR2 YYNGEE, per germline. The CDR3 totals 15 residues. CDR3 coding DNA: TGTGCCAGCAGCGTAGGTGGACAGGGCACAGATACGCAGTATTTT. This translates into CASSVGGQGTDTQYF.

This chain joins TRBV15 and TRBJ1-5; D is unclear. The germline CDR1 and CDR2 sequences are LNHNV and YYDKDF (reference sequence). The CDR3 is made up of 17 amino acids. The germline V and J ends were trimmed by 0 bases and 0 bases, with 12 bases remaining between them. The CDR3 DNA reads as TGTGCCACCAGCAGAGAAGTAGCTGCTCATAGCAATCAGCCCCAGCATTTT. Translated: CATSREVAAHSNQPQHF. Combining the CDR3 with reference TRBV15 and TRBJ1-5 gives the whole variable domain DAMVIQNPRYQVTQFGKPVTLSCSQTLNHNVMYWYQQKSSQAPKLLFHYYDKDFNNEADTPDNFQSRRPNTSFCFLDIRSPGLGDTAMYLCATSREVAAHSNQPQHFGDGTRLSIL.

The chain uses TRBV16 and TRBJ2-3; 8 positions match TRBD1. The CDR3 consists of 15 residues. CDR1 is KGHSY, CDR2 FQNENV, per germline. After removal of 0 bases from V and 4 bases from J, the junction contained 3 bases not matched to a gene. The CDR3 region is CASSQSGQAADTQYF. The CDR3 coding sequence is TGTGCCAGCAGCCAATCGGGACAGGCTGCAGATACGCAGTATTTT.

The CDR3 coding sequence is TGTGCCAGCAGCCAGAGAGGGCAACAGCAAGAGACCCAGTACTTC. Protein: CASSQRGQQQETQYF. V is TRBV16 and J is TRBJ2-5, with D perhaps TRBD2 (5 bases). The V and J ends lost 3 bases and 2 bases respectively, with 13 bases between them. Germline CDR1 and CDR2: KGHSY and FQNENV. The CDR3 runs to 15 residues. The entire variable domain, with the rest obtained from reference TRBV16 and TRBJ2-5, is as follows: GEEVAQTPKHLVRGEGQKAKLYCAPIKGHSYVFWYQQVLKNEFKFLISFQNENVFDETGMPKERFSAKCLPNSPCSLEIQATKLEDSAVYFCASSQRGQQQETQYFGPGTRLLVL.

The chain links TRBV19 to TRBJ1-1, with D unresolved. Germline values: CDR1 LNHDA, CDR2 SQIVND (reference sequence). This CDR3 region has 13 residues. The V gene lost 4 bases and the J gene lost 8 bases, with 14 bases spanning the gap. CDR3 sequence: CASSRSQAGEAFF. Written as DNA, the CDR3 is TGTGCCAGTAGTAGGTCCCAGGCGGGGGAAGCTTTCTTT.

The chain has TRBV10-3 and TRBJ2-7, with 12 bases lining up with TRBD2. V gave up 4 bases and J gave up 1 base; unmatched junction bases: 8. The CDR3 is made up of 17 amino acids. Germline lookup yields CDR1 ENHRY and CDR2 SYGVKD. CDR3 nucleotides: TGTGCCATCAGTGCGACTAGCGGGAGCTTCGCGTCCTACGAGCAGTACTTC. Translated: CAISATSGSFASYEQYF.

The chain joins TRBV29-1 to TRBJ1-5; 9 positions agree with TRBD1. Germline V gene lookup returns CDR1 SQVTM and CDR2 ANQGSEA. The CDR3 has 12 amino acids. V gave up 7 bases and J gave up 9 bases; unmatched junction bases: 7. CDR3 in DNA: TGCAGCGCTATGACAGGGGGAAGGCCCCAGCATTTT. This codes for CSAMTGGRPQHF.

This chain uses TRBV28 with TRBJ2-1, with 9 bases fitting TRBD2. Germline V gene sequence: CDR1 MDHEN, CDR2 SYDVKM. Germline trimming cut 4 bases from V and 4 bases from J; bases unmatched to any gene: 8. The CDR3 is made up of 16 amino acids. The CDR3 DNA is TGTGCCAGCAGTTCTTTCCTAGCGGGAACTTACAATGAGCAGTTCTTC. It specifies CASSSFLAGTYNEQFF.

The rearrangement joins TRBV5-1 to TRBJ1-2; a possible D gene is TRBD1 (6 bases). The ends were cut back, 0 bases at V and 2 bases at J, with 8 bases in the middle. Germline lookup yields CDR1 SGHRS and CDR2 YFSETQ. The CDR3 has 14 residues. The CDR3 sequence: CASSLGDTNYGYTF. The CDR3 DNA is TGCGCCAGCAGCTTGGGGGACACCAACTATGGCTACACCTTC.

CDR3 sequence reads: CASSQTGGTGQPQHF. The DNA for the CDR3 is TGTGCCAGTAGTCAGACAGGGGGAACGGGACAGCCCCAGCATTTT. The chain employs TRBV19 and TRBJ1-5; 9 bases are a match to TRBD1. CDR1 and CDR2 from the germline V gene are LNHDA and SQIVND (reference sequence). This CDR3 has 15 residues. V dropped 5 bases and J dropped 7; count of bases not matched to a gene: 9.

The gene calls are TRBV6-6 and TRBJ2-5, with 7 bases matching TRBD2. CDR3 length equals 14 residues. V was clipped by 4 bases and J by 4 bases; unmatched bases: 6. Per germline, CDR1 MNHNY and CDR2 SVGAGI (reference sequence). The CDR3 DNA is TGTGCCAGCAGTTCTGGGGGAGGGATAGAGACCCAGTACTTC. Its translation: CASSSGGGIETQYF.

The rearrangement links TRBV10-1 to TRBJ2-2, with 7 bases aligning to TRBD1. This CDR3 spans 15 amino acids. Germline CDR1 reads WNHNN; CDR2 reads SYGVQD (reference sequence). The V segment lost 5 bases and the J segment 3 bases; nucleotides outside the gene matches: 6. CDR3 DNA: TGCGCCAGCAGTCCGACAGGGATCCACACCGGGGAGCTGTTTTTT. Its protein product is CASSPTGIHTGELFF.

V is TRBV2 and J is TRBJ2-3; a possible D gene is TRBD2 (5 bases). The CDR3 loop spans 16 amino acids. Germline CDR1 is SNHLY and CDR2 is FYNNEI. The ends were cut back, 5 bases at V and 6 bases at J, with 21 bases in the middle. CDR3 loop: CASSLDFPRGRDTQYF. In nucleotides, the CDR3 is TGTGCCAGCAGTTTGGACTTTCCCCGGGGTCGGGATACGCAGTATTTT.

This rearrangement joins TRBV7-2 to TRBJ1-6; perhaps TRBD1 as D (6 bases). CDR1 SGHTA and CDR2 FQGNSA come from the germline V gene. Trimming shortened V by 2 bases and J by 10 bases, and 12 bases separated the two germline ends. There are 14 residues in the CDR3. The CDR3 DNA reads as TGTGCCAGCAGCTTACGGGGGGGCGAATCACCCCTCCACTTT. The encoded protein is CASSLRGGESPLHF.

On this clone: A read error may produce the germline difference seen at one junction end. The chain links TRBV11-2 to TRBJ2-1; no clear D gene. Germline values: CDR1 SGHAT, CDR2 FQNNGV. The CDR3 loop spans 9 amino acids. The CDR3 nucleotides are TGTGCCAGCAGCTCCCGCCAGGTCTTC. Translating gives CASSSRQVF.

CDR3 DNA sequence: TGCGCCAGCAGCTTGGTGGGACAGGAATACAATGAGCAGTTCTTC. Protein product: CASSLVGQEYNEQFF. The chain is built from TRBV5-1 and TRBJ2-1; 8 positions agree with TRBD1. The CDR3 runs to 15 residues. In germline, CDR1 is SGHRS, CDR2 YFSETQ. The V and J ends lost 0 bases and 4 bases, in that order; junction bases with no gene match: 3. Filled out from reference TRBV5-1 and TRBJ2-1, the complete variable domain reads KAGVTQTPRYLIKTRGQQVTLSCSPISGHRSVSWYQQTPGQGLQFLFEYFSETQRNKGNFPGRFSGRQFSNSRSEMNVSTLELGDSALYLCASSLVGQEYNEQFFGPGTRLTVL.

V gene TRBV14 combines with J gene TRBJ1-1; TRBD1 aligns across 8 bases. The CDR3 loop spans 15 amino acids. With V trimmed by 4 bases and J by 0 bases, 4 bases remained unmatched. Germline V gene lookup returns CDR1 SGHDN and CDR2 FVKESK. The CDR3 loop reads CASSRIQGVNTEAFF. In nucleotides, the CDR3 is TGTGCCAGCAGCCGTATACAGGGGGTGAACACTGAAGCTTTCTTT.

In this sample, this clone turned up many times. The rearrangement uses TRBV4-2 and TRBJ2-2; 9 bases fit TRBD2. Unmatched junction bases numbered 8, after V lost 1 base and J lost 5 bases. Germline CDR1 LGHNA, CDR2 YNFKEQ. There are 17 residues in the CDR3. The CDR3 region has the DNA TGTGCCAGCAGCCAAGTTTCTAGCGGGATGGTAACCGGGGAGCTGTTTTTT. Its protein is CASSQVSSGMVTGELFF.

This clone was observed a single time. This chain links TRBV6-5 with TRBJ2-1; no firm D call. CDR1 is MNHEY, CDR2 SVGAGI, per germline. V lost 5 bases and J 0 bases, leaving 5 bases between the germline ends. CDR3 length equals 13 residues. This CDR3 reads CASSSASYNEQFF. The CDR3 coding sequence is TGTGCCAGCAGTAGCGCCTCCTACAATGAGCAGTTCTTC.

The V and J genes are TRBV6-6 and TRBJ1-6; the D is unclear. Germline V gene sequence: CDR1 MNHNY, CDR2 SVGAGI (reference sequence). V lost 6 bases and J 8 bases, leaving 11 bases between the germline ends. This CDR3 has 13 amino acids. This chain's CDR3 is CASSRDGDSPLHF. The DNA of the CDR3 is TGTGCCAGCAGCCGTGACGGAGATTCACCCCTCCACTTT.

This chain connects TRBV28 to TRBJ1-1; no clear D gene. Germline V gives CDR1 MDHEN, CDR2 SYDVKM. Trimming removed 4 bases from V and 1 base from J, with 7 bases in between. The CDR3 is made up of 13 amino acids. The chain's CDR3 is CASSWATNTEAFF. The CDR3 DNA reads TGTGCCAGCAGTTGGGCCACGAACACTGAAGCTTTCTTT. The full variable domain, its missing parts supplied by reference TRBV28 and TRBJ1-1, is DVKVTQSSRYLVKRTGEKVFLECVQDMDHENMFWYRQDPGLGLRLIYFSYDVKMKEKGDIPEGYSVSREKKERFSLILESASTNQTSMYLCASSWATNTEAFFGQGTRLTVV.

This clone was counted a single time. This sequence joins TRBV7-2 and TRBJ2-3; tentative D call: TRBD2 (6 bases). The CDR3 runs to 14 residues. Germline V gene data show CDR1 as SGHTA and CDR2 as FQGNSA. Trimming removed 4 bases from V and 3 bases from J, with 11 bases in between. CDR3 nucleotide sequence: TGTGCCAGCAGCTCGGGACTTCAGACAGATACGCAGTATTTT. Translation: CASSSGLQTDTQYF.

This chain connects TRBV5-6 to TRBJ2-1; a possible D gene is TRBD1 (6 bases). Trimming cost V 5 bases and J 6 bases, with 12 bases left between them. Germline lookup yields CDR1 SGHDT and CDR2 YYEEEE. The CDR3 has 13 residues. This chain's CDR3 is CASSFGQSNEQFF. In nucleotides, the CDR3 is TGTGCCAGCAGTTTTGGACAGTCCAATGAGCAGTTCTTC.

The rearrangement uses TRBV15 and TRBJ2-5; D is unclear. The germline V gene encodes CDR1 LNHNV and CDR2 YYDKDF (reference sequence). This CDR3 is built from 10 residues. V was cut by 5 bases and J by 7 bases, with 5 bases left in between. CDR3 residues: CATSLVTQYF. The DNA of the CDR3 is TGTGCCACCAGCTTAGTGACCCAGTACTTC. The full variable domain, in which reference TRBV15 and TRBJ2-5 provide the parts outside the CDR3, is DAMVIQNPRYQVTQFGKPVTLSCSQTLNHNVMYWYQQKSSQAPKLLFHYYDKDFNNEADTPDNFQSRRPNTSFCFLDIRSPGLGDTAMYLCATSLVTQYFGPGTRLLVL.

This chain connects TRBV9 to TRBJ2-2; TRBD2 matches at 12 bases. With V trimmed by 1 base and J by 5 bases, 6 bases remained unmatched. CDR1 is SGDLS, CDR2 YYNGEE, per germline. The CDR3 consists of 17 residues. The CDR3 coding sequence is TGTGCCAGCAGCGTATCCTCCGGGACTAGCGGGACCGGGGAGCTGTTTTTT. Its translation is CASSVSSGTSGTGELFF.

The chain has TRBV18 and TRBJ2-5; 7 bases match TRBD1. The J segment lost 3 bases and the V segment lost 0 bases, leaving 4 bases of the junction unmatched. The CDR3 contains 15 residues. CDR1 is KGHSH and CDR2 is LQKENI in the germline V gene. This chain's CDR3 is CASSPPGDSKETQYF. The CDR3, as DNA: TGTGCCAGCTCACCACCCGGGGACAGCAAAGAGACCCAGTACTTC.

The chain uses TRBV30 and TRBJ1-2; 7 bases agree with TRBD1. This CDR3 spans 14 amino acids. Germline V gene sequence: CDR1 GTSNPN, CDR2 SVGIG (reference sequence). V lost 6 bases to trimming and J lost 6 bases; unmatched junction nucleotides: 13. In DNA form, the CDR3 reads TGTGCCTGTAACCCCGGCAGGGGGTATCATGGCTACACCTTC. Protein: CACNPGRGYHGYTF.

The chain links TRBV10-1 to TRBJ2-7; 8 nucleotides align to TRBD1. The length of the CDR3 is 15 residues. With 2 bases clipped from V and 0 bases from J, the junction kept 3 bases outside the gene matches. Germline-derived CDR1 and CDR2 are WNHNN and SYGVQD (reference sequence). The CDR3 region is CASSERGTGSYEQYF. The CDR3 DNA reads TGCGCCAGCAGTGAGAGGGGGACAGGCTCCTACGAGCAGTACTTC.